The table lists the clone carrying this T cell receptor beta chain with many counts. V was clipped by 3 bases and J by 4 bases, with 12 bases between them. The CDR3 runs 14 residues. TCRdb ran MiXCR on the RT-PCR reads and lists one entry per CDR3 protein. The sample contains about 680,000 distinct CDR3 sequences, around 14% of which appear only once. This chain joins TRBV12-3 or TRBV12-4 and TRBJ1-2; D remains ambiguous. Material for sequencing was memory CD4+ T cells from blood. This sequence originates from a female donor in good health, serving as a healthy control. The CDR3: CASSLEGAGYGYTF. DNA for the CDR3: TGTGCCAGCAGTTTGGAGGGCGCGGGCTATGGCTACACCTTC.